The sequence of this TCR beta chain was determined in a study of blood T cell repertoires in COVID-19. Study information: Samples representing acute and convalescent COVID-19 were sourced from the United States, Italy and Spain.

Generated by immunoSEQ multiplex PCR, the TCRdb table keeps only in-frame clones and is missing some. This sample yields hundreds of thousands of clones, of which approximately 90% are seen a single time; 0.95% to 1.3% belongs to the top ten. Per the germline V gene, CDR1 is SGHRS and CDR2 is YFSETQ. The CDR3 covers 15 residues. V was shortened by 0 bases and J by 2 bases, with 9 bases between the two germline ends. In assigning cohorts, the study relied on participant-reported clinical history. Resolution of symptoms, clearance, or two negative PCRs was present in recovered Cohort 3 donors. The rearrangement links TRBV5-1 to TRBJ2-4, with D maybe TRBD1 (5 bases). This receptor was identified in a man between 25 and 39 years old who had recovered from COVID-19. Material: PBMCs or T cells enriched from blood (not recorded which). CDR3 residues: CASSLVGVSKNIQYF. CDR3 coding DNA: TGCGCCAGCAGCTTGGTAGGGGTTTCCAAAAACATTCAGTACTTC. Complete variable domain (other parts from reference TRBV5-1 and TRBJ2-4): KAGVTQTPRYLIKTRGQQVTLSCSPISGHRSVSWYQQTPGQGLQFLFEYFSETQRNKGNFPGRFSGRQFSNSRSEMNVSTLELGDSALYLCASSLVGVSKNIQYFGAGTRLSVL.